This TCR beta chain is drawn from a study of identical twins. This clonotype has more than one count but fewer than ten. The antigen is undetermined. With template switching, a universal primer site was added, and the cDNA carried unique molecular identifiers. TCRdb re-called the 5' RACE reads with MiXCR, one entry per CDR3 protein. This table holds 750,000 to 950,000 distinct CDR3 sequences, more than 9% found once. With no exceptions, donors were healthy Caucasians. Overall study results and limits: The more abundant beta clonotypes in cord blood had fewer insertions, and memory repertoires did not show this.

This CDR3 spans 15 amino acids. Looked up from germline, CDR1 is LNHNV and CDR2 is YYDKDF (reference sequence). Trimming cost V 0 bases and J 3 bases, with 9 bases left between them. These data were likewise used in another study, on yellow fever vaccine responses in identical twins. That paper adds: Twins' vaccine T cell response reportedly seemed partly convergent, partly personalized.

Sequencing input: PBMCs. The receptor's source is a woman younger than 30 in good health. V usage is TRBV15 and J usage is TRBJ2-1; D uncertain. CDR3 in amino acids: CATSRDLVVYNEQFF. CDR3 DNA: TGTGCCACCAGCAGAGATCTAGTCGTCTACAATGAGCAGTTCTTC.